This is a list of T cell receptor beta chains from one sample in a study of blood T cell repertoires in COVID-19. The assay was immunoSEQ multiplex PCR, and TCRdb's table has in-frame clones only and misses some. The sample has about 210,000 clones; roughly nine tenths are singletons. The sequencing input was peripheral blood. Receptors originate from a man aged 25 to 40 with acute or convalescent COVID-19. The CDR3 runs from the conserved cysteine through the conserved F or W. A D gene is named only where the DNA matches it firmly. Clone size is shown for a subset of rows, as once, few, many or a class of expanded clone.

size | D | J | V | length | CDR3 | DNA
NA | TRBD1 | TRBJ1-5 | TRBV7-9 | 14 | CASSLQGQGQPQHF | TGTGCCAGCAGCTTACAGGGACAGGGCCAGCCCCAGCATTTT
NA | TRBD1 | TRBJ1-2 | TRBV9 | 15 | CASSVEDRLGYGYTF | TGTGCCAGCAGCGTAGAGGACAGGTTGGGCTATGGCTACACCTTC
NA | TRBD1 | TRBJ2-5 | TRBV18 | 15 | CASSPMTGGMETQYF | TGTGCCAGCTCACCGATGACAGGGGGCATGGAGACCCAGTACTTC
NA | NA | TRBJ2-7 | TRBV6-6 | 14 | CASSPAGSSYEQYF | TGTGCCAGCAGCCCCGCCGGGAGCTCCTACGAGCAGTACTTC
NA | NA | TRBJ1-5 | TRBV7-2 | 14 | CASSPRSGYQPQHF | TGTGCCAGCAGCCCTCGGTCCGGGTATCAGCCCCAGCATTTT
once | TRBD2 | TRBJ2-1 | TRBV19 | 18 | CASSSPRLAGEVSNEQFF | TGTGCCAGTAGTTCCCCTCGACTAGCGGGAGAGGTGTCCAATGAGCAGTTCTTC
NA | NA | TRBJ1-1 | TRBV6-6 | 13 | CASSFGGSTEAFF | TGTGCCAGCAGTTTTGGGGGGAGCACTGAAGCTTTCTTT
NA | NA | TRBJ2-4 | TRBV9 | 17 | CASSPGRGEVVKNIQYF | TGTGCCAGCAGCCCAGGGAGGGGGGAGGTAGTCAAAAACATTCAGTACTTC
NA | NA | TRBJ2-5 | TRBV11-2 | 12 | CASSLARETQYF | TGTGCCAGCAGCTTAGCCCGAGAGACCCAGTACTTC
NA | TRBD1 | TRBJ1-1 | TRBV29-1 | 10 | CSGGQGLAFF | TGCAGCGGCGGACAGGGATTAGCTTTCTTT
NA | TRBD1 | TRBJ1-2 | TRBV7-9 | 18 | CASSGLFWDRDPDYGYTF | TGTGCCAGCAGCGGCCTTTTCTGGGACAGGGATCCTGACTATGGCTACACCTTC
NA | TRBD2 | TRBJ2-5 | TRBV3-1/TRBV3-2 | 15 | CASSPTGGVSETQYF | TGTGCCAGCAGCCCAACTGGGGGGGTAAGCGAGACCCAGTACTTC
NA | NA | TRBJ2-1 | TRBV12-5 | 16 | CASGFGYRSGYNEQFF | TGTGCTAGTGGTTTTGGGTACCGTTCAGGTTACAATGAGCAGTTCTTC
NA | NA | TRBJ2-2 | TRBV3-1/TRBV3-2 | 15 | CASSQYGTNTGELFF | TGTGCCAGCAGCCAATATGGCACGAACACCGGGGAGCTGTTTTTT
NA | TRBD1 | TRBJ1-2 | TRBV19 | 14 | CASSTYTGGGSYTF | TGTGCCAGTAGCACATATACAGGGGGCGGTAGCTACACCTTC
NA | NA | TRBJ1-4 | TRBV6-4 | 15 | CASSDGPGTGEKLFF | TGTGCCAGCAGTGACGGACCGGGAACGGGGGAAAAACTGTTTTTT
once | NA | TRBJ1-1 | TRBV6-1 | 15 | CASSGHGQLNTEAFF | TGTGCCAGCAGCGGGCATGGACAGCTGAACACTGAAGCTTTCTTT
once | TRBD2 | TRBJ2-2 | TRBV19 | 15 | CASSFRGGPTGELFF | TGTGCCAGTAGTTTCCGCGGGGGGCCCACCGGGGAGCTGTTTTTT
NA | NA | TRBJ2-7 | TRBV27 | 14 | CASSFSLGAYEQYF | TGTGCCAGCAGTTTCAGCCTCGGGGCCTACGAGCAGTACTTC
NA | NA | TRBJ1-4 | TRBV7-9 | 16 | CASSLTGLSDREKLFF | TGTGCCAGCAGCCTCACGGGACTGTCTGATAGGGAAAAACTGTTTTTT
NA | TRBD1 | TRBJ1-1 | TRBV6-2/TRBV6-3 | 14 | CASSLQGPGTEAFF | TGTGCCAGCAGTTTACAGGGGCCCGGGACTGAAGCTTTCTTT
NA | NA | TRBJ2-2 | TRBV9 | 17 | CASSARPTLVDTGELFF | TGTGCCAGCAGCGCAAGACCCACACTAGTTGACACCGGGGAGCTGTTTTTT
once | NA | TRBJ1-6 | TRBV6-4 | 13 | CASSEFENSPLHF | TGTGCCAGCAGTGAGTTTGAGAATTCACCCCTCCACTTT
once | NA | TRBJ2-2 | TRBV30 | 14 | CAWSVRWSTGELFF | TGTGCCTGGAGTGTACGTTGGAGCACCGGGGAGCTGTTTTTT
NA | TRBD2 | TRBJ2-2 | TRBV7-7 | 15 | CASRQGAGRSGELFF | TGTGCTAGCAGGCAGGGAGCGGGAAGATCCGGGGAGCTGTTTTTT
NA | TRBD1 | TRBJ1-1 | TRBV4-1 | 16 | CASSLKKGQMNTEAFF | TGCGCCAGCAGCCTTAAGAAGGGACAGATGAACACTGAAGCTTTCTTT
NA | NA | TRBJ1-4 | TRBV20-1 | 14 | CSASGAGTNEKLFF | TGCAGTGCTAGTGGTGCGGGGACTAATGAAAAACTGTTTTTT
NA | TRBD1 | TRBJ1-2 | TRBV5-1 | 13 | CASSFTGVYGYTF | TGCGCCAGCAGCTTCACAGGGGTCTATGGCTACACCTTC
NA | NA | TRBJ2-5 | TRBV18 | 13 | CASSRLYQETQYF | TGTGCCAGCTCACGTCTGTACCAAGAGACCCAGTACTTC
NA | NA | TRBJ2-7 | TRBV5-1 | 16 | CASTPGNPIGTYEQYF | TGCGCCAGCACCCCGGGAAACCCTATTGGGACCTACGAGCAGTACTTC
NA | NA | TRBJ1-3 | TRBV10-3 | 14 | CAISEESRGNTIYF | TGTGCCATCAGTGAGGAATCGAGAGGAAACACCATATATTTT
NA | NA | TRBJ2-7 | TRBV29-1 | 12 | CSTFLGGGEQYF | TGCAGCACCTTCCTCGGGGGTGGCGAGCAGTACTTC
NA | TRBD2 | TRBJ2-7 | TRBV13 | 17 | CASTSGVSGSGYYEQYF | TGTGCCAGCACCTCGGGAGTTTCAGGTAGCGGGTACTACGAGCAGTACTTC
NA | TRBD2 | TRBJ2-1 | TRBV14 | 16 | CASSQESGGFYNEQFF | TGTGCCAGCAGCCAAGAATCGGGAGGTTTCTACAATGAGCAGTTCTTC
NA | TRBD1 | TRBJ2-4 | TRBV6-5 | 12 | CAKLQGENIQYF | TGTGCCAAACTACAGGGGGAAAACATTCAGTACTTC
NA | NA | TRBJ2-5 | TRBV3-1/TRBV3-2 | 14 | CASSQRQATQTQYF | TGTGCCAGCAGCCAACGACAGGCCACCCAGACCCAGTACTTC
NA | TRBD2 | TRBJ2-7 | TRBV5-1 | 14 | CASTLAGGSYEQYF | TGCGCCAGCACTCTGGCCGGGGGGTCCTACGAGCAGTACTTC
NA | NA | TRBJ1-2 | TRBV19 | 15 | CASSILGITNYGYTF | TGTGCCAGTAGTATACTTGGCATAACTAACTATGGCTACACCTTC
NA | TRBD1 | TRBJ1-5 | TRBV27 | 18 | CASSLSMDRGLGNQPQHF | TGTGCCAGCAGTTTATCTATGGACAGGGGGTTGGGCAATCAGCCCCAGCATTTT
NA | NA | TRBJ1-5 | TRBV6-4 | 14 | CASSDSYSNQPQHF | TGTGCCAGCAGTGACAGCTATAGCAATCAGCCCCAGCATTTT
NA | NA | TRBJ1-1 | TRBV6-5 | 14 | CASISGNSNTEAFF | TGTGCCAGCATTTCAGGGAACTCGAACACTGAAGCTTTCTTT
NA | NA | TRBJ1-5 | TRBV28 | 13 | CASSFGGTQPQHF | TGTGCCAGCAGTTTTGGGGGCACTCAGCCCCAGCATTTT
NA | NA | TRBJ2-3 | TRBV6-5 | 15 | CASSPLEFSTDTQYF | TGTGCCAGCAGTCCCCTGGAGTTTAGCACAGATACGCAGTATTTT
NA | NA | TRBJ1-4 | TRBV7-8 | 13 | CASSLAGGTKLFF | TGTGCCAGCAGCTTAGCGGGGGGGACTAAACTGTTTTTT
NA | TRBD1 | TRBJ1-6 | TRBV6-6 | 15 | CASSYLTGGDSPLHF | TGTGCCAGCAGTTATTTAACAGGGGGCGATTCACCCCTCCACTTT
NA | TRBD1 | TRBJ1-3 | TRBV30 | 15 | CAWTKDRVAGNTIYF | TGTGCCTGGACTAAAGACAGGGTAGCTGGAAACACCATATATTTT
few | TRBD2 | TRBJ2-7 | TRBV2 | 14 | CASTSLAGTYEQYF | TGTGCCAGCACCTCTCTAGCGGGTACCTACGAGCAGTACTTC
NA | NA | TRBJ1-1 | TRBV19 | 13 | CASTESENTEAFF | TGTGCCAGTACGGAGTCTGAAAACACTGAAGCTTTCTTT
few | TRBD1 | TRBJ1-6 | TRBV9 | 17 | CASSRLQGAYYNSPLHF | TGTGCCAGCAGCAGGCTACAGGGGGCCTACTATAATTCACCCCTCCACTTT
NA | NA | TRBJ2-1 | TRBV5-1 | 13 | CASSLLDYDEQFF | TGCGCCAGCAGCTTGCTCGACTACGATGAGCAGTTCTTC
NA | NA | TRBJ2-5 | TRBV28 | 12 | CASGGPEETQYF | TGTGCCAGCGGTGGGCCAGAAGAGACCCAGTACTTC
NA | TRBD1 | TRBJ1-1 | TRBV12-3/TRBV12-4 | 13 | CASRTRQGYEAFF | TGTGCCAGCAGGACGCGACAGGGGTATGAAGCTTTCTTT
NA | TRBD2 | TRBJ2-2 | TRBV6-6 | 18 | CASSRMTSGPTNTGELFF | TGTGCCAGCAGTCGAATGACTAGCGGACCTACGAACACCGGGGAGCTGTTTTTT
NA | TRBD1 | TRBJ2-7 | TRBV5-4 | 13 | CASNRDRSYEQYF | TGTGCCAGCAACCGGGACAGGTCCTACGAGCAGTACTTC
NA | NA | TRBJ2-3 | TRBV10-2 | 15 | CASSESMGARVTQYF | TGCGCCAGCAGTGAGTCTATGGGGGCTCGCGTTACGCAGTATTTT
NA | NA | TRBJ1-1 | TRBV30 | 14 | CAWRETRVNTEAFF | TGTGCCTGGAGAGAGACTAGGGTAAACACTGAAGCTTTCTTT
NA | NA | TRBJ1-2 | TRBV6-1 | 12 | CASSERGSGYTF | TGTGCCAGCAGTGAAAGGGGGAGTGGCTACACCTTC
NA | NA | TRBJ1-5 | TRBV6-1 | 11 | CASSEARPQHF | TGTGCCAGCAGTGAAGCGCGCCCCCAGCATTTT
once | TRBD2 | TRBJ2-7 | TRBV29-1 | 13 | CSVGTSGMGQQYF | TGCAGCGTCGGGACTAGCGGCATGGGCCAGCAGTACTTC